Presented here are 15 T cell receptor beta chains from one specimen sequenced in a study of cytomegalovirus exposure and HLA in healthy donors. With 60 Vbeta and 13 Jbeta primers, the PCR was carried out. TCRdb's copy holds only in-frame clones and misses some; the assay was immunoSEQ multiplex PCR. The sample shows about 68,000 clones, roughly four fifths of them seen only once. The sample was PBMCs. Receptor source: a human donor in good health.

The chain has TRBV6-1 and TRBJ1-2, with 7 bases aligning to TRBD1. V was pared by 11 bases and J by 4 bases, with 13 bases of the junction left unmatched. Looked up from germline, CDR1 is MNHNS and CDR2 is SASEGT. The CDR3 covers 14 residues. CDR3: CACSFNRGGYGYTF. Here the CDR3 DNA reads TGTGCCTGCTCTTTCAACAGGGGCGGCTATGGCTACACCTTC.

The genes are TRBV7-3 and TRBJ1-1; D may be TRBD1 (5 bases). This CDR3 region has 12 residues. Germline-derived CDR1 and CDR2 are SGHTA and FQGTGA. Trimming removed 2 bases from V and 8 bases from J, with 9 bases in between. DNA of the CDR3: TGTGCCAGCAGCTTAGGGGCAGGGGAAGCTTTCTTT. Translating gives CASSLGAGEAFF.

CDR3 sequence: CASSSGGLAIEQFF. CDR3 nucleotide sequence: TGTGCCAGCAGCTCAGGGGGTCTGGCTATTGAGCAGTTCTTC. V and J are TRBV7-3 and TRBJ2-1, with 7 bases matching TRBD1. Germline CDR1 SGHTA, CDR2 FQGTGA. With 4 bases clipped from V and 9 bases from J, the junction kept 9 bases outside the gene matches. The CDR3 contains 14 residues. The full variable domain, in which reference TRBV7-3 and TRBJ2-1 provide the parts outside the CDR3, is GAGVSQTPSNKVTEKGKYVELRCDPISGHTALYWYRQSLGQGPEFLIYFQGTGAADDSGLPNDRFFAVRPEGSVSTLKIQRTERGDSAVYLCASSSGGLAIEQFFGPGTRLTVL.

CDR3 residues: CASSEARDTEAFF. The CDR3, as DNA: TGTGCCAGCAGTGAAGCGCGGGACACTGAAGCTTTCTTT. The chain employs TRBV6-1 and TRBJ1-1, with unresolved D. The V gene lost 0 bases and the J gene lost 3 bases, with 5 bases spanning the gap. Per germline, CDR1 MNHNS and CDR2 SASEGT. The CDR3 is made up of 13 amino acids.

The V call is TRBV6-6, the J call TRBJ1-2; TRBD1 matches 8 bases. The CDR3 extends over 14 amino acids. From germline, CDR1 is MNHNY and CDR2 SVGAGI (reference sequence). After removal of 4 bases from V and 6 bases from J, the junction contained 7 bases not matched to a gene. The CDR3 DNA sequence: TGTGCCAGCAGTTTCGAAAACAGGGGGAATGGCTACACCTTC. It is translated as CASSFENRGNGYTF.

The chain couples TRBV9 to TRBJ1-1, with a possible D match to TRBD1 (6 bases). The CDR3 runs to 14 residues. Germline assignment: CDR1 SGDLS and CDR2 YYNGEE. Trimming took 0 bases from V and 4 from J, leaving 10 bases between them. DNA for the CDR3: TGTGCCAGCAGCGTAGAAGGGGGAAGCACTGAAGCTTTCTTT. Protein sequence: CASSVEGGSTEAFF.

CDR3 sequence reads: CASSLGGTDTQYF. The CDR3 DNA follows: TGTGCCAGTTCGTTGGGGGGGACAGATACGCAGTATTTT. The chain carries TRBV2 and TRBJ2-3, with 7 bases lining up with TRBD2. After removal of 9 bases from V and 3 bases from J, the junction contained 6 bases not matched to a gene. The CDR3 consists of 13 residues. Germline CDR1 reads SNHLY; CDR2 reads FYNNEI.

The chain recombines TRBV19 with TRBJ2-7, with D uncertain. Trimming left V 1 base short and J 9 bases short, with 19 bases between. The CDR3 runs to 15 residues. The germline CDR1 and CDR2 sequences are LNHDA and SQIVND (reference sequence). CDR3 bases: TGTGCCAGTAGTATAGGAGGTCAGCGACCTTCGGGGCAGTACTTC. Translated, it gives CASSIGGQRPSGQYF.

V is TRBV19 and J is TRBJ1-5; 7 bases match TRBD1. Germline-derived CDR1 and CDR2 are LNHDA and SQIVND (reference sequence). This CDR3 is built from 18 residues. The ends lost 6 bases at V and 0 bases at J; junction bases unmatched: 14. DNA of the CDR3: TGTGCCAGTAGGACCGGGGCAGGGGGGACAAGTAGCAATCAGCCCCAGCATTTT. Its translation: CASRTGAGGTSSNQPQHF. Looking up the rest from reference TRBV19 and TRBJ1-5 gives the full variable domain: DGGITQSPKYLFRKEGQNVTLSCEQNLNHDAMYWYRQDPGQGLRLIYYSQIVNDFQKGDIAEGYSVSREKKESFPLTVTSAQKNPTAFYLCASRTGAGGTSSNQPQHFGDGTRLSIL.

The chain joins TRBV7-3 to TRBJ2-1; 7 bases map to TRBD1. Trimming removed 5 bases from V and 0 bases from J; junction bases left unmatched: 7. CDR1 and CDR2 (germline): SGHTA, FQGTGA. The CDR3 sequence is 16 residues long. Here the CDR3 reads CASSARQGDSYNEQFF. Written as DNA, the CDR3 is TGTGCCAGCAGCGCCCGACAGGGCGACTCCTACAATGAGCAGTTCTTC.

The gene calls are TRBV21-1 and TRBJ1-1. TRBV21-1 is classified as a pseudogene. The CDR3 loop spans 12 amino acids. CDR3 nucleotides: TGTGCCAGCAGCAAAGACCCCCTCGGGGCTTTCTTT. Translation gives CASSKDPLGAFF.

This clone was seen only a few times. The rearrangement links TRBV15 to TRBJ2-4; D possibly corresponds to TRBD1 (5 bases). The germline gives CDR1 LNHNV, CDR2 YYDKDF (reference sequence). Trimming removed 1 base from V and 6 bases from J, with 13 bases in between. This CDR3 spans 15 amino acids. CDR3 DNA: TGTGCCACCAGCAGAGGGGTGGGCCAGGGAAACATTCAGTACTTC. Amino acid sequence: CATSRGVGQGNIQYF.

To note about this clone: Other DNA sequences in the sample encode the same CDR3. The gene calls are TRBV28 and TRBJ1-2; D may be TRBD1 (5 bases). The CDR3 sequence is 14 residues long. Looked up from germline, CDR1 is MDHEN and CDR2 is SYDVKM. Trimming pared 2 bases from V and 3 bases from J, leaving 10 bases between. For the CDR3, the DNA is TGTGCCAGCAGTTTACGGGGACTAGACTATGGCTACACCTTC. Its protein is CASSLRGLDYGYTF.

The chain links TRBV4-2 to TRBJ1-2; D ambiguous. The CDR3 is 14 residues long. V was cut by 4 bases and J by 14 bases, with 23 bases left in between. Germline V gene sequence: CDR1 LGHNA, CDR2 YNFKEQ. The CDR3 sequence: CASSPDFADRAETF. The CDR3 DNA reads TGTGCCAGCAGCCCCGACTTTGCAGACCGTGCGGAAACCTTC.

This CDR3 reads CASEADYEQYF. The CDR3 DNA reads as TGTGCCAGCGAGGCGGATTACGAGCAGTACTTC. V gene TRBV6-1 combines with J gene TRBJ2-7, with unresolved D. Deletions cut 8 bases from V and 4 bases from J, with 9 bases between. CDR3 length equals 11 residues. The germline V gene has CDR1 MNHNS and CDR2 SASEGT.